The 22 T cell receptor beta chains in this list originate from one sample, sequenced in a study of post-analysis software for immune sequencing data. The antigens of these receptors remain unknown. Regarding the study as a whole: TRBV5-6, TRBV5-1 and TRBV20-1 belonged to a set of about five TRBV segments that were more frequent in patients than controls.

Unique molecular identifiers were present in the TCR beta cDNA libraries. TCRdb independently ran MiXCR on the PCR reads; one entry per CDR3 protein. The sample lists roughly 200,000 distinct CDR3 sequences; roughly 30% were seen once. Source material: blood. Every receptor here comes from a girl under 18 with multiple sclerosis.

As regards this clonotype: An end of the junction does not agree with germline; a read error may underlie this. The CDR3 is CASSPQRAPNTGKLFF. The DNA for the CDR3 is TGTGCCAGCAGCCCCCAGCGGGCCCCGAACACCGGGAAGCTGTTTTTT. The chain joins TRBV28 to TRBJ2-2, with D possibly being TRBD2 (6 bases). The germline gives CDR1 MDHEN, CDR2 SYDVKM. The CDR3 sequence is 16 residues long.

The rearrangement uses TRBV12-3 or TRBV12-4 and TRBJ1-1; D uncertain. The CDR3 is made up of 14 amino acids. The V end lost 2 bases, the J end lost 11 bases, and 18 bases lay between the germline ends. In nucleotides, the CDR3 is TGTGCCAGCAGTTTAAGTCCTTGGGGAGCCGGGGCTTTCTTT. It codes for CASSLSPWGAGAFF.

Note on this clonotype: A single base separates this from a much larger clone, so it may be a read error. This chain uses TRBV7-9 with TRBJ2-1; TRBD2 agrees at 9 bases. Germline V CDR1 and CDR2: SEHNR, FQNEAQ (reference sequence). CDR3 length: 16 residues. The DNA for the CDR3 is TGTGCCAGCAGCTTCGTACCGGGACTAGCTGGCAATAAGCAGTTCTTC. Its translation: CASSFVPGLAGNKQFF.

This clonotype was seen only a few times. This chain uses TRBV30 with TRBJ2-1; TRBD2 agrees at 11 bases. Germline-derived CDR1 and CDR2 are GTSNPN and SVGIG (reference sequence). The CDR3 consists of 14 residues. V lost 2 bases, J lost 7 bases, and 4 bases stayed unmatched. Here the CDR3 DNA reads TGTGCCTGGAGTACTAGCGGGAGTGCGAATGAGCAGTTCTTC. Translated, it gives CAWSTSGSANEQFF.

This clonotype was observed a handful of times. The chain carries TRBV7-3 and TRBJ2-3; tentatively, D is TRBD2 (5 bases). The CDR3 consists of 15 residues. In germline, CDR1 is SGHTA, CDR2 FQGTGA. Deletions cut 4 bases from V and 0 bases from J, with 11 bases between. The CDR3 loop is CASSSLASSTDTQYF. The CDR3 nucleotides are TGTGCCAGCAGCTCGCTAGCCTCTAGCACAGATACGCAGTATTTT.

This clonotype has more than one count but fewer than ten. The chain uses TRBV20-1 and TRBJ1-1; 8 bases align to TRBD1. Germline CDR1 is DFQATT and CDR2 is SNEGSKA (reference sequence). The CDR3 runs to 11 residues. CDR3 loop: CRPRGPTEAFF. Written as DNA, the CDR3 is TGCAGGCCCAGGGGGCCTACTGAAGCTTTCTTT.

This sequence joins TRBV6-4 and TRBJ1-4; no firm D call. Germline values: CDR1 MRHNA, CDR2 SNTAGT. V was pared by 5 bases and J by 3 bases, with 7 bases between. The CDR3 consists of 13 residues. The CDR3 sequence: CASSRVANEKLFF. The DNA of the CDR3 is TGTGCCAGCAGTCGGGTTGCTAATGAAAAACTGTTTTTT.

In the case of this clonotype: A much larger clone lies one base from this, so it may be a read error. The CDR3 DNA is TGCAGTGCCAATCTAGCGGGAGGGTCCTCTAGCGCAGATACGCAGTATTTT. The encoded protein is CSANLAGGSSSADTQYF. The V and J genes are TRBV20-1 and TRBJ2-3; TRBD2 matches at 12 bases. The CDR3 extends over 17 amino acids. CDR1 is DFQATT, CDR2 SNEGSKA, per germline (reference sequence). V shed 6 bases, J shed 4 bases, and the junction held 14 bases outside the gene matches.

The rearrangement links TRBV12-3 or TRBV12-4 to TRBJ1-1, with D maybe TRBD1 (5 bases). V was clipped by 6 bases and J by 4 bases, with 15 bases between them. The CDR3 totals 14 residues. The CDR3 coding sequence is TGTGCCAGCAGCTCTCGGGGGGGGATCACTGAAGCTTTCTTT. Protein sequence: CASSSRGGITEAFF.

This clonotype appeared many times. The chain links TRBV29-1 to TRBJ1-5; possible D gene TRBD1, 5 bases. CDR3 size: 14 residues. Looked up from germline, CDR1 is SQVTM and CDR2 is ANQGSEA. The V gene lost 4 bases and the J gene lost 1 base, with 11 bases spanning the gap. The DNA of the CDR3 is TGCAGCGTTGGGCTGGGACGGAGCAATCAGCCCCAGCATTTT. Its protein product is CSVGLGRSNQPQHF.

This clonotype was counted between two and nine times. The V and J genes are TRBV12-3 or TRBV12-4 and TRBJ2-1, with TRBD2 matching 7 bases. There are 16 residues in the CDR3. V lost 5 bases to trimming and J lost 3 bases; unmatched junction nucleotides: 10. CDR3 amino acids: CASSPWGAGDYNEQFF. CDR3 nucleotide sequence: TGTGCCAGCAGTCCTTGGGGCGCGGGGGACTACAATGAGCAGTTCTTC.

This clonotype has a handful of counts. J is TRBJ1-2 and V is TRBV28, with 7 bases that match TRBD1. Per the germline V gene, CDR1 is MDHEN and CDR2 is SYDVKM. This CDR3 has 14 residues. Trimming took 11 bases from V and 3 from J; bases not matched to a gene: 12. This CDR3 reads CAGQRRGTDYGYTF. DNA of the CDR3: TGTGCCGGACAACGCAGGGGGACAGACTATGGCTACACCTTC.

V is TRBV30 and J is TRBJ1-2, with TRBD1 as a possible D gene (5 bases). The V end was cut by 5 bases, the J end by 9 bases, with 10 bases between. Germline CDR1 and CDR2: GTSNPN and SVGIG (reference sequence). This CDR3 contains 10 residues. The CDR3 is CAWEEGSYTF. The CDR3 region has the DNA TGTGCCTGGGAAGAGGGGAGCTACACCTTC.

As to this clonotype: This could be a read error, since a much larger clone is one nucleotide away. The chain employs TRBV27 and TRBJ1-2; TRBD1 is a possible D gene (6 bases). The CDR3 length is 13 residues. The germline V gene encodes CDR1 MNHEY and CDR2 SMNVEV (reference sequence). In DNA form, the CDR3 reads TGTACCAGCAGTTTATTCAGGGGAGATGGCTACACCTTC. This codes for CTSSLFRGDGYTF.

The chain recombines TRBV25-1 with TRBJ2-7; D uncertain. The CDR3 has 14 amino acids. V gave up 9 bases and J gave up 1 base, with 16 bases separating them. CDR1 is MGHDK and CDR2 is SYGVNS in the germline V gene. The CDR3 nucleotides read TGTGCCAGTGCCCTAGTGGGTTCGTCCTACGAGCAGTACTTC. It yields the protein CASALVGSSYEQYF.

The chain carries TRBV13 and TRBJ2-7; TRBD1 agrees at 10 bases. The closer fit of TRBJ2-5 to the DNA end suggests the J call may be wrong. The germline V gene has CDR1 PRHDT and CDR2 FYEKMQ (reference sequence). The CDR3 is made up of 19 amino acids. The CDR3 region is CASSTKSGQGRIVGETQYF. In nucleotides, the CDR3 is TGTGCCAGCAGCACCAAGTCGGGACAGGGGAGAATCGTTGGGGAGACCCAGTACTTC.

The chain couples TRBV11-2 to TRBJ2-1, with 8 positions matching TRBD1. The CDR3 length is 14 residues. Per germline, CDR1 SGHAT and CDR2 FQNNGV. V lost 5 bases and J lost 7; bases outside the gene matches: 7. CDR3 in amino acids: CASSIRDRRNEQFF. In DNA form, the CDR3 reads TGTGCCAGCAGCATCCGGGACAGGAGGAATGAGCAGTTCTTC.

The rearrangement joins TRBV11-2 to TRBJ2-7; D is possibly TRBD2 (5 bases). Germline V gives CDR1 SGHAT, CDR2 FQNNGV. V was trimmed by 8 bases and J by 0 bases, leaving 14 bases between them. CDR3 length: 14 residues. In DNA form, the CDR3 reads TGTGCCAGCGGAAGAACTGGGAGCTCCTACGAGCAGTACTTC. Encoded protein: CASGRTGSSYEQYF.

In this sample, this clonotype turned up many times. The chain combines TRBV15 with TRBJ1-5, with a weak D call TRBD1 (6 bases). The CDR3 is made up of 20 amino acids. Germline CDR1 LNHNV, CDR2 YYDKDF (reference sequence). Trimming cost V 0 bases and J 0 bases, with 21 bases left between them. CDR3 DNA sequence: TGTGCCACCAGCAGAGATCCGGGAAACGGGGGGGCCCTTAGCAATCAGCCCCAGCATTTT. Translated: CATSRDPGNGGALSNQPQHF.

There are many counts of this clonotype. This chain uses TRBV29-1 with TRBJ2-7; the match to TRBD2 covers 7 bases. The V gene end was trimmed by 1 base and the J gene end by 9 bases; junction bases not matched to a gene: 15. The CDR3 contains 15 residues. Per the germline V gene, CDR1 is SQVTM and CDR2 is ANQGSEA. CDR3 bases: TGCAGCGTTGAAGCGAGGCTAGCGGCCGAACTTCGGCAGTACTTC. Amino acid sequence: CSVEARLAAELRQYF.

The chain recombines TRBV7-9 with TRBJ1-1; 10 bases agree with TRBD1. J gave up 5 bases and V 5 bases, and 5 bases lay outside the gene matches. The CDR3 contains 14 residues. From germline, CDR1 is SEHNR and CDR2 FQNEAQ (reference sequence). In DNA, the CDR3 is TGTGCCAGCAGCCAAGAGGGACAGGGGACTGAAGCTTTCTTT. Protein product: CASSQEGQGTEAFF.

This chain joins TRBV3-1 and TRBJ2-5; D ambiguous. The ends were cut back, 4 bases at V and 5 bases at J, with 8 bases in the middle. This CDR3 is built from 12 residues. Germline CDR1 reads LGHDT; CDR2 reads YNNKEL (reference sequence). CDR3 loop: CASSRLGETQYF. In DNA form, the CDR3 reads TGTGCCAGCAGCCGATTGGGGGAGACCCAGTACTTC.